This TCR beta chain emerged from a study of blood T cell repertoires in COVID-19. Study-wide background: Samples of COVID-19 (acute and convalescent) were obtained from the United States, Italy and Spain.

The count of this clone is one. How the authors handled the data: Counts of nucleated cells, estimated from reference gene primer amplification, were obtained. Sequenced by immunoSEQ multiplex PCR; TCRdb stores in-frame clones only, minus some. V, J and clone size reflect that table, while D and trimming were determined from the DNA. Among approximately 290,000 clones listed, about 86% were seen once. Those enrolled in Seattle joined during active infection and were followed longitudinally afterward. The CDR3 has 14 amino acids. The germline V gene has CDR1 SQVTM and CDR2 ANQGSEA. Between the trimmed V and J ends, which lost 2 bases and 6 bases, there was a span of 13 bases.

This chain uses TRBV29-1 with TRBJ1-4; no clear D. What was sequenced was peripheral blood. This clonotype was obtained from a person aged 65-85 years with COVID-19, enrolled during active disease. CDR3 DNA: TGCAGCGTTGAAAGTGGAGGGAGGGATGAAAAACTGTTTTTT. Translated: CSVESGGRDEKLFF.